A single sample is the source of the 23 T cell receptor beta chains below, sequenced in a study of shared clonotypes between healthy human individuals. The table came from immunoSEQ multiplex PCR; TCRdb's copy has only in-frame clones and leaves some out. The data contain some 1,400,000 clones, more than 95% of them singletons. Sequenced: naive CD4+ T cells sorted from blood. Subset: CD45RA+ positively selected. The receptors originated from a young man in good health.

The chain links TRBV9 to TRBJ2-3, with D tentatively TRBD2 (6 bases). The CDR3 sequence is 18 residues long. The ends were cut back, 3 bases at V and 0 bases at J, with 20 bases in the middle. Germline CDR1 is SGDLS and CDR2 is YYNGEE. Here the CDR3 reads CASSADAGTGSSTDTQYF. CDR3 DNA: TGTGCCAGCAGCGCCGATGCGGGGACTGGTAGTAGCACAGATACGCAGTATTTT.

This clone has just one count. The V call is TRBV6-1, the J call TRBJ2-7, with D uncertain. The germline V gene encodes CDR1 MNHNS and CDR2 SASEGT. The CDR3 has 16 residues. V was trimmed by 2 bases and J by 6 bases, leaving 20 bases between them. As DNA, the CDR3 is TGTGCCAGCAGTGAACTAAGGGCCTTCCTCAGTTTCGAGCAGTACTTC. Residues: CASSELRAFLSFEQYF.

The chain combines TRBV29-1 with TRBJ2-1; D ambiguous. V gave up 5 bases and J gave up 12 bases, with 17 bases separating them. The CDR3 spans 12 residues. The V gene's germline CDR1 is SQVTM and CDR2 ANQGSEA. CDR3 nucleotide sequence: TGCAGCGTTACTAACCCCCGGCTTGCGCAGTTCTTC. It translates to CSVTNPRLAQFF.

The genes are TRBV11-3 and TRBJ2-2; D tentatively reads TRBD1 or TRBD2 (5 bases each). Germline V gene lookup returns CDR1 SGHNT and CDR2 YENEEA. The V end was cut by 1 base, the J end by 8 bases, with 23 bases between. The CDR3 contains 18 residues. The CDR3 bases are TGTGCCAGCAGCTTAGTAGGAGGTAGGCCAGGGATTAGGGGGGAGCTGTTTTTT. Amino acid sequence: CASSLVGGRPGIRGELFF.

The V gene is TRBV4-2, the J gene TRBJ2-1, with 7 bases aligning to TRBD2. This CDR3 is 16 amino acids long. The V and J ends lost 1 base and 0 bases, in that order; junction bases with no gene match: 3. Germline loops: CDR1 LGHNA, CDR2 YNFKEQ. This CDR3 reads CASSQGGGSSYNEQFF. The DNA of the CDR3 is TGTGCCAGCAGCCAAGGGGGCGGGAGCTCCTACAATGAGCAGTTCTTC.

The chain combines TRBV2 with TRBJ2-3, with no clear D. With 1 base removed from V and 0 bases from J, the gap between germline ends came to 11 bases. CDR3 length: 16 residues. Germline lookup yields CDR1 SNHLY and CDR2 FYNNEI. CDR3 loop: CASSEGRWLSTDTQYF. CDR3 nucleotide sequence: TGTGCCAGCAGTGAAGGTCGGTGGCTTAGCACAGATACGCAGTATTTT.

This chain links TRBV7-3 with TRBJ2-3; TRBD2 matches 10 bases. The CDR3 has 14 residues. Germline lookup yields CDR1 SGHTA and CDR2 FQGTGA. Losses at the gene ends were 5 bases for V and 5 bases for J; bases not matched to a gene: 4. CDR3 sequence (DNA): TGTGCCAGCAGCCAAGGGACTAGCGTAGATACGCAGTATTTT. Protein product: CASSQGTSVDTQYF.

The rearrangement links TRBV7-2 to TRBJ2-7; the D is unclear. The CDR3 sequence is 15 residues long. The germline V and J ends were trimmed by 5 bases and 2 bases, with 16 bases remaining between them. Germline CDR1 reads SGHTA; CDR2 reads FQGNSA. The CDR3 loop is CASSPGLAETYEQYF. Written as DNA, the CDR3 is TGTGCCAGCAGCCCAGGCTTGGCTGAGACCTACGAGCAGTACTTC.

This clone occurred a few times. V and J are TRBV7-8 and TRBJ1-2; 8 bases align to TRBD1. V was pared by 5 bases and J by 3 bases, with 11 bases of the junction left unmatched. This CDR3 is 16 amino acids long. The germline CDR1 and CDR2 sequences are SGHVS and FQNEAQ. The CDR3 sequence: CASSTQPGQAYYGYTF. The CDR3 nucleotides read TGTGCCAGCAGCACCCAACCGGGACAGGCTTACTATGGCTACACCTTC.

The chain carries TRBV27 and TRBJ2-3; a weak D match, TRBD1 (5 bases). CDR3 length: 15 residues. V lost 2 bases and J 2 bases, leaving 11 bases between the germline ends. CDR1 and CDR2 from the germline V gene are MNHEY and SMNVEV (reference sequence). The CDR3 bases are TGTGCCAGCAGTTTAGCAGGGCGGAACACAGATACGCAGTATTTT. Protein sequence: CASSLAGRNTDTQYF.

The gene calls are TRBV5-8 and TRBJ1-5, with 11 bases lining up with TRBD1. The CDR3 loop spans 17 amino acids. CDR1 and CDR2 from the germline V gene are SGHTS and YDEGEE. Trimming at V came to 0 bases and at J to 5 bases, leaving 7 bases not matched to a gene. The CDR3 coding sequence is TGTGCCAGCAGCTTGGGGACAGGGGGCTATCGGTATCAGCCCCAGCATTTT. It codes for CASSLGTGGYRYQPQHF.

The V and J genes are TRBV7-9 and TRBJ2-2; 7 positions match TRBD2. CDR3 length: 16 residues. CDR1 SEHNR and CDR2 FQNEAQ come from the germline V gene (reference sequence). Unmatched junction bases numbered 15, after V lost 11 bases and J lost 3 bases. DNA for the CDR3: TGTGCCGTCACCTCGAGCGGGATCTTTGACACCGGGGAGCTGTTTTTT. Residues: CAVTSSGIFDTGELFF.

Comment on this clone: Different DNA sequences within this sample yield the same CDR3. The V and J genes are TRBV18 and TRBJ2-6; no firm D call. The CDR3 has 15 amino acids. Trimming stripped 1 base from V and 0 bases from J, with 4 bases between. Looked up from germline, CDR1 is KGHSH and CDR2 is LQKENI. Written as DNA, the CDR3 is TGTGCCAGCTCACCACAAAGCTCTGGGGCCAACGTCCTGACTTTC. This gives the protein CASSPQSSGANVLTF.

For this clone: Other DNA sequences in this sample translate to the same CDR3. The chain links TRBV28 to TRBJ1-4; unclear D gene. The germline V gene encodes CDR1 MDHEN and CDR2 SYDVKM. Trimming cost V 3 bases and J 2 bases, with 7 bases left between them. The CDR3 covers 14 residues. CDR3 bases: TGTGCCAGCAGTTTTGGAGGCACTAATGAAAAACTGTTTTTT. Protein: CASSFGGTNEKLFF. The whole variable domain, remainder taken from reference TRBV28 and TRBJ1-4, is DVKVTQSSRYLVKRTGEKVFLECVQDMDHENMFWYRQDPGLGLRLIYFSYDVKMKEKGDIPEGYSVSREKKERFSLILESASTNQTSMYLCASSFGGTNEKLFFGSGTQLSVL.

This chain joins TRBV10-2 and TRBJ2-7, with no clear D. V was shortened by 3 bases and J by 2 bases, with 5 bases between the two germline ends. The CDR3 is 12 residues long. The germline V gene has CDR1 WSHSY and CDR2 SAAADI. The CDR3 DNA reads TGCGCCAGCAGTGACCCACCCTACGAGCAGTACTTC. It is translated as CASSDPPYEQYF.

In DNA, the CDR3 is TGTGCCAGCAGCCTTGGCCGGGGCGTCCTATACAATGAGCAGTTCTTC. Residues: CASSLGRGVLYNEQFF. This rearrangement joins TRBV11-3 to TRBJ2-1; D might be TRBD1 or TRBD2, each matching 5 bases. This CDR3 is built from 16 residues. Germline loops: CDR1 SGHNT, CDR2 YENEEA. Trimming shortened V by 5 bases and J by 4 bases, and 18 bases separated the two germline ends.

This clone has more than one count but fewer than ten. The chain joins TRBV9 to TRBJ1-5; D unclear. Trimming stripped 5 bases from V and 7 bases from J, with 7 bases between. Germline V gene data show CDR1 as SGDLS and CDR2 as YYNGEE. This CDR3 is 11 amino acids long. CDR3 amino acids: CASRVWQPQHF. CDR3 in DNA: TGTGCCAGCAGGGTTTGGCAGCCCCAGCATTTT.

The CDR3 spells CASSEGNMNTEAFF. The CDR3 coding sequence is TGTGCCAGCAGTGAAGGGAACATGAACACTGAAGCTTTCTTT. The chain joins TRBV6-1 to TRBJ1-1; D is ambiguous. The V gene lost 1 base and the J gene lost 0 bases, with 6 bases spanning the gap. The CDR3 extends over 14 amino acids. Germline CDR1 reads MNHNS; CDR2 reads SASEGT.

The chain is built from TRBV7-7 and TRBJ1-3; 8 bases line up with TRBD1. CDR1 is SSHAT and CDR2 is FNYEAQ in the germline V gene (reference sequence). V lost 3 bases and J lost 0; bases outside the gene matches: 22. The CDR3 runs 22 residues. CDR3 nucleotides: TGTGCCAGCAGCTTGCTTAAGTTCGGACAGGGAGATACCTCGAGCTCTGGAAACACCATATATTTT. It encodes CASSLLKFGQGDTSSSGNTIYF.

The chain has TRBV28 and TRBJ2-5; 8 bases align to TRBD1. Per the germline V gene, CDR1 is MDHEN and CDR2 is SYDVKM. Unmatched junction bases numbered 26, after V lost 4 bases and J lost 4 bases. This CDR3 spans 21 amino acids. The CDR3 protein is CASSSSLPQGSGGLWRETQYF. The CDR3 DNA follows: TGTGCCAGCAGTTCCTCATTACCCCAGGGGTCAGGGGGCCTTTGGCGAGAGACCCAGTACTTC.

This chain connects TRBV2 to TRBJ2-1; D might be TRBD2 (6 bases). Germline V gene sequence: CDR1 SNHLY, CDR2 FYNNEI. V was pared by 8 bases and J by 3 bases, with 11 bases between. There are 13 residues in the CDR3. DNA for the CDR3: TGTGCCAGCTTAAGGAGGGACTACAATGAGCAGTTCTTC. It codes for CASLRRDYNEQFF.

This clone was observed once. The CDR3 coding sequence is TGTGCCAGCAGCCAAGATATCCAGCGGGACAGAGAGCAGTACTTC. Its translation: CASSQDIQRDREQYF. V and J are TRBV14 and TRBJ2-7; D is possibly TRBD1 or TRBD2 (7 bases each). The CDR3 runs to 15 residues. Looked up from germline, CDR1 is SGHDN and CDR2 is FVKESK. The ends were cut back, 0 bases at V and 7 bases at J, with 16 bases in the middle. Full variable domain (rest looked up from reference TRBV14 and TRBJ2-7): EAGVTQFPSHSVIEKGQTVTLRCDPISGHDNLYWYRRVMGKEIKFLLHFVKESKQDESGMPNNRFLAERTGGTYSTLKVQPAELEDSGVYFCASSQDIQRDREQYFGPGTRLTVT.

CDR3 loop: CASMSAGGPYEQYF. CDR3 DNA: TGTGCCAGTATGTCAGCGGGAGGGCCATACGAGCAGTACTTC. The genes are TRBV19 and TRBJ2-7, with 10 bases matching TRBD2. From germline, CDR1 is LNHDA and CDR2 SQIVND (reference sequence). V trimming: 7 bases; J trimming: 4 bases; junction bases outside the gene matches: 7. The CDR3 has 14 amino acids.